A selection of T cell receptor beta chains follows, all from one sample in a study of shared T cell receptors in the human thymus. TCRdb keeps only in-frame clones here, not all; method: immunoSEQ multiplex PCR. The table lists 500,000 to 750,000 clones, more than 75% of them singletons. The same data also went into a second study, on human thymus T cells.

Sequencing was carried out using thymocytes. Receptors were obtained from a boy in the first two years of life with a congenital heart defect. Both conserved end residues are part of each CDR3. A D gene is named only where the DNA matches it firmly. Clone size, where shown, is once, few, many, or a class for clones that have expanded.

>TRBV2|TRBD1|TRBJ1-4|.
CASSEGRGAEKLFF
TGTGCCAGCAGTGAGGGCAGGGGGGCGGAAAAACTGTTTTTT
>TRBV4-2|TRBD1|TRBJ2-4|.
CASSQDWDHRGEPKRMKNIQYF
TGTGCCAGCAGCCAAGATTGGGACCACAGGGGAGAGCCCAAGCGGATGAAAAACATTCAGTACTTC
>TRBV6-1|.|TRBJ1-2|.
CASFRGGTANYGYTF
TGTGCCAGCTTCCGGGGGGGTACCGCTAACTATGGCTACACCTTC
>TRBV5-4|.|TRBJ2-3|.
CASSPDSGVTQYF
TGTGCCAGCAGCCCCGATAGCGGAGTTACGCAGTATTTT
>TRBV6-4|.|TRBJ1-2|.
CASSDSNGSDPPGDGYTF
TGTGCCAGCAGTGACTCGAATGGGTCAGACCCTCCAGGGGATGGCTACACCTTC
>TRBV2|TRBD1|TRBJ2-7|.
CASILRGQVAREQYF
TGTGCCAGCATCCTGAGGGGACAGGTAGCCCGAGAGCAGTACTTC
>TRBV5-4|.|TRBJ2-3|once
CASSPSLVGPVDTQYF
TGTGCCAGCAGCCCCTCGCTTGTTGGGCCGGTAGATACGCAGTATTTT
>TRBV2|.|TRBJ2-7|.
CASRPSGVYEQYF
TGTGCCAGCAGGCCCAGTGGTGTCTACGAGCAGTACTTC
>TRBV27|TRBD2|TRBJ2-5|.
CASSSFGTSGRIVPETQYF
TGTGCCAGCAGTTCTTTTGGGACTAGCGGGAGGATTGTCCCGGAGACCCAGTACTTC
>TRBV5-1|.|TRBJ2-1|.
CASSPGIRISRISNEQFF
TGCGCCAGCAGCCCCGGGATAAGGATTAGCCGTATCAGCAATGAGCAGTTCTTC
>TRBV4-2|TRBD1|TRBJ1-4|.
CASSQDRRGPNEKLFF
TGTGCCAGCAGCCAAGATAGAAGGGGGCCAAATGAAAAACTGTTTTTT
>TRBV5-1|TRBD2|TRBJ2-1|.
CASSSTSGAFGEQFF
TGCGCCAGCAGCAGTACTAGCGGAGCTTTCGGGGAGCAGTTCTTC
>TRBV28|.|TRBJ1-5|.
CASSCVWDRRRSNQPQHF
TGTGCCAGCAGTTGCGTGTGGGATCGGCGGAGGAGCAATCAGCCCCAGCATTTT
>TRBV5-1|TRBD2|TRBJ2-7|.
CASRLETSGAWEQYF
TGCGCCAGCAGATTGGAGACTAGCGGGGCTTGGGAGCAGTACTTC
>TRBV11-2|TRBD1|TRBJ2-5|.
CASSLVDRGRREETQYF
TGTGCCAGCAGCTTAGTGGACAGGGGGCGGAGGGAAGAGACCCAGTACTTC
>TRBV7-6|.|TRBJ2-7|.
CASSLSKTYEQYF
TGTGCCAGCAGCTTGTCTAAGACCTACGAGCAGTACTTC
>TRBV25-1|TRBD1|TRBJ2-3|.
CASSECQGQKSTDTQYF
TGTGCCAGCAGTGAATGTCAGGGACAGAAATCCACAGATACGCAGTATTTT
>TRBV19|TRBD1|TRBJ2-2|.
CASSQGAPTGELFF
TGTGCCAGTAGTCAGGGGGCGCCCACCGGGGAGCTGTTTTTT
>TRBV15|.|TRBJ2-5|.
CATSRDLGGRVEETQYF
TGTGCCACCAGCAGAGATCTAGGGGGAAGAGTTGAAGAGACCCAGTACTTC
>TRBV7-2|TRBD2|TRBJ2-5|.
CASSLGTSGSETQYF
TGTGCCAGCAGCTTAGGGACTAGCGGGAGTGAGACCCAGTACTTC